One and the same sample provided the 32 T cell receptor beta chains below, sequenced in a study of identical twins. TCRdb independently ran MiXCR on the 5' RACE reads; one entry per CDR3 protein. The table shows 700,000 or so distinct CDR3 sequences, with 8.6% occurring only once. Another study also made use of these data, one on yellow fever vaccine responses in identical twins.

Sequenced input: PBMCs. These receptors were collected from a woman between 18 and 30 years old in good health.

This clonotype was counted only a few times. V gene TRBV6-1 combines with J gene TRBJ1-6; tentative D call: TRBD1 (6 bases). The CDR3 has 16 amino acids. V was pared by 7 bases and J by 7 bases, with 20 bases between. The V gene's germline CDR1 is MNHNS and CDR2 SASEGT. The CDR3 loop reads CASKPKIGQPNSPLHF. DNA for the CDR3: TGTGCCAGCAAACCTAAAATCGGACAGCCAAATTCACCCCTCCACTTT.

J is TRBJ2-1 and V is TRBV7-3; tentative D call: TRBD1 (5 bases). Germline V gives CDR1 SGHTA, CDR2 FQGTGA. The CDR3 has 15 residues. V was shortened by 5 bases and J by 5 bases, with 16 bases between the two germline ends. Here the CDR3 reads CASSPKGYYNNEQFF. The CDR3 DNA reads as TGTGCCAGCAGCCCGAAGGGGTACTATAACAATGAGCAGTTCTTC. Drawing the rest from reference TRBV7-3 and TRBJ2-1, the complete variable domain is GAGVSQTPSNKVTEKGKYVELRCDPISGHTALYWYRQSLGQGPEFLIYFQGTGAADDSGLPNDRFFAVRPEGSVSTLKIQRTERGDSAVYLCASSPKGYYNNEQFFGPGTRLTVL.

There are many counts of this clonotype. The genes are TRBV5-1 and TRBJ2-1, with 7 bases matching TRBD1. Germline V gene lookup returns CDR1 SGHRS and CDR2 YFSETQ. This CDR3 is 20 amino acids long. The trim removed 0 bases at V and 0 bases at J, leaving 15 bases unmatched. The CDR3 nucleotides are TGCGCCAGCAGCTTGGAACCCTTAAGACAGGGAGTGAGCTCCTACAATGAGCAGTTCTTC. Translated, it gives CASSLEPLRQGVSSYNEQFF. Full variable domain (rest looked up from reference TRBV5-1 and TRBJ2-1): KAGVTQTPRYLIKTRGQQVTLSCSPISGHRSVSWYQQTPGQGLQFLFEYFSETQRNKGNFPGRFSGRQFSNSRSEMNVSTLELGDSALYLCASSLEPLRQGVSSYNEQFFGPGTRLTVL.

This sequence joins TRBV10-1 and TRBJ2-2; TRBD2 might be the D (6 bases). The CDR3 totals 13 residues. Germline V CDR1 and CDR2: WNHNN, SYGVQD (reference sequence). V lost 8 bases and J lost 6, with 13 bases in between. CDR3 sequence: CASSRTTPGELFF. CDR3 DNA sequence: TGCGCCAGCTCCCGGACTACCCCCGGGGAGCTGTTTTTT.

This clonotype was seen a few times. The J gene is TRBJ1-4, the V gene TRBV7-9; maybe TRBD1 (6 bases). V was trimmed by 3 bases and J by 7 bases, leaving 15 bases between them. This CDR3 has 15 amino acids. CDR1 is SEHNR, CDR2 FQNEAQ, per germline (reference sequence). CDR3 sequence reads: CASSLVGGSGEKLFF. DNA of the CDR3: TGTGCCAGCAGCTTGGTGGGGGGCTCCGGTGAAAAACTGTTTTTT.

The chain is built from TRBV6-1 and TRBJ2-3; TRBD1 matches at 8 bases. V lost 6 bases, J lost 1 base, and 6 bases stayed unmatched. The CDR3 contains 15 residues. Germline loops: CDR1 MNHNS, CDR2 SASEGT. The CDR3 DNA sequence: TGTGCCAGCAGAGGACAGGGCGGGGGCACAGATACGCAGTATTTT. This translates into CASRGQGGGTDTQYF.

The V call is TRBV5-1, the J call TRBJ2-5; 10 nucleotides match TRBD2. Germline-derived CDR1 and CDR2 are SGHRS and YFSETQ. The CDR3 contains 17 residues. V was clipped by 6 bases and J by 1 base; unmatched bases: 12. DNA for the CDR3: TGCGCCAGCACCACGGCACTAGCGGGGACACTCCAAGAGACCCAGTACTTC. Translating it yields CASTTALAGTLQETQYF.

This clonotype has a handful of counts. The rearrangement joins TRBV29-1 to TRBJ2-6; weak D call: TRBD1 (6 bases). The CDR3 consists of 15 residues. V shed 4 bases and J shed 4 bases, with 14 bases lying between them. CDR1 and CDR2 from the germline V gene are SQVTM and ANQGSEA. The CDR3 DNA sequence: TGCAGCGTTGGTCCTACAGGGTTAGGGGCCAACGTCCTGACTTTC. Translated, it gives CSVGPTGLGANVLTF.

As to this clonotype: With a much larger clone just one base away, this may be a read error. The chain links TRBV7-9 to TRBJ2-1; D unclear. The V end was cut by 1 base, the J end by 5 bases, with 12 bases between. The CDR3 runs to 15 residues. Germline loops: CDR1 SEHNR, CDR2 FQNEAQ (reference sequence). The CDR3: CASSLGARTNNEQFF. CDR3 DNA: TGTGCCAGCAGCTTAGGAGCGCGGACGAACAATGAGCAGTTCTTC.

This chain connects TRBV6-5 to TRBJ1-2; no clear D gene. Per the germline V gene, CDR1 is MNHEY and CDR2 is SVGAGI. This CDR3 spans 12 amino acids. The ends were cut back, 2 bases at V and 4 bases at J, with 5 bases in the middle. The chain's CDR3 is CASSYGFYGYTF. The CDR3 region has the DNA TGTGCCAGCAGTTACGGGTTCTATGGCTACACCTTC.

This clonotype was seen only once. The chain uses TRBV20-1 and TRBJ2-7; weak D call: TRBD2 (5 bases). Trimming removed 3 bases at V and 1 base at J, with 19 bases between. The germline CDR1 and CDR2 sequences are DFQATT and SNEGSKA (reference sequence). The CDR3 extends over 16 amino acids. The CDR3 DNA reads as TGCAGTGCTAGGATTGCGACCAGCGGACCTTCCTACGAGCAGTACTTC. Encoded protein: CSARIATSGPSYEQYF.

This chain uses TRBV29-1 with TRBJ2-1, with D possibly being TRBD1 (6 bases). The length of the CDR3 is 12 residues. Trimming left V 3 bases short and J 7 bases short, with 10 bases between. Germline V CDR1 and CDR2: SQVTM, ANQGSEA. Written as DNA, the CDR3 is TGCAGCGTTGAGGAAGGGGGTAATGAGCAGTTCTTC. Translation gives CSVEEGGNEQFF.

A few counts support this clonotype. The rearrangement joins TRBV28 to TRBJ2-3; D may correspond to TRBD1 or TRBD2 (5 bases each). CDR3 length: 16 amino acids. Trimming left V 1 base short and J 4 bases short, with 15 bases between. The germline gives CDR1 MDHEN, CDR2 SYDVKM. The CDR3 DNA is TGTGCCAGCAGTTTATTTGTGGGAACGGGGCCAGATACGCAGTATTTT. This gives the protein CASSLFVGTGPDTQYF.

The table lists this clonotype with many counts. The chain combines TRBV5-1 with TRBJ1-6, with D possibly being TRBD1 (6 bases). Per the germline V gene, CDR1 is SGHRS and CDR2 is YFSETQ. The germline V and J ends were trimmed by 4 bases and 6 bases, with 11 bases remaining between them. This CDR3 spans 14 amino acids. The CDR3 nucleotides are TGCGCCAGCAGCCCCGGGACAACTAATTCACCCCTCCACTTT. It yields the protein CASSPGTTNSPLHF. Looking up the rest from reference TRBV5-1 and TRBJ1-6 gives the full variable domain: KAGVTQTPRYLIKTRGQQVTLSCSPISGHRSVSWYQQTPGQGLQFLFEYFSETQRNKGNFPGRFSGRQFSNSRSEMNVSTLELGDSALYLCASSPGTTNSPLHFGNGTRLTVT.

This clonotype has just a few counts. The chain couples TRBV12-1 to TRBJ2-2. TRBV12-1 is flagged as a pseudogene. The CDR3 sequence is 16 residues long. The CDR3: CASSFKVTRNTGELFF. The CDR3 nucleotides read TGTGCCAGCAGCTTTAAGGTGACCCGGAACACCGGGGAGCTGTTTTTT.

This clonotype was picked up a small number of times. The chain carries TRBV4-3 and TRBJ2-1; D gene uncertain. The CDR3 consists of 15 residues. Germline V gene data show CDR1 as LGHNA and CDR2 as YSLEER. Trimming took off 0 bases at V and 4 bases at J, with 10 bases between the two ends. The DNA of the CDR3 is TGCGCCAGCAGCCAAGATACTCCACCTTACAATGAGCAGTTCTTC. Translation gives CASSQDTPPYNEQFF.

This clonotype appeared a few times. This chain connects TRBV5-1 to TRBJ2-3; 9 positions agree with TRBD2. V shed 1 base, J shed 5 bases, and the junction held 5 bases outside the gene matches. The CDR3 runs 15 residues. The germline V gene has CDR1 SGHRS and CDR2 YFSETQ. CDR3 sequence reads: CASSLMGLAVDTQYF. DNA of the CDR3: TGCGCCAGCAGCTTGATGGGACTAGCTGTAGATACGCAGTATTTT. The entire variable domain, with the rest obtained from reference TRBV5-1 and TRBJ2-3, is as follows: KAGVTQTPRYLIKTRGQQVTLSCSPISGHRSVSWYQQTPGQGLQFLFEYFSETQRNKGNFPGRFSGRQFSNSRSEMNVSTLELGDSALYLCASSLMGLAVDTQYFGPGTRLTVL.

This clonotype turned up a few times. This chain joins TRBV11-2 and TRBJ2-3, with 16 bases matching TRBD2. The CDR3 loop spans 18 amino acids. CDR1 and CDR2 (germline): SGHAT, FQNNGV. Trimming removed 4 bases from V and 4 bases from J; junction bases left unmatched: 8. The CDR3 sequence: CASSSPGTSGRAPDTQYF. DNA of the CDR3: TGTGCCAGCAGCTCACCCGGGACTAGCGGGAGGGCCCCAGATACGCAGTATTTT. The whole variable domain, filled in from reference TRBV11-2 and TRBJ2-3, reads EAGVAQSPRYKIIEKRQSVAFWCNPISGHATLYWYQQILGQGPKLLIQFQNNGVVDDSQLPKDRFSAERLKGVDSTLKIQPAKLEDSAVYLCASSSPGTSGRAPDTQYFGPGTRLTVL.

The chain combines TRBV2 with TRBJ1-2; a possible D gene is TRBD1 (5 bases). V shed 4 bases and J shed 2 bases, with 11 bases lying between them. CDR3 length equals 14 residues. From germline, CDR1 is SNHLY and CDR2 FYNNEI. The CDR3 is CASSAGRGNYGYTF. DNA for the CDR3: TGTGCCAGCAGTGCAGGAAGGGGCAACTATGGCTACACCTTC.

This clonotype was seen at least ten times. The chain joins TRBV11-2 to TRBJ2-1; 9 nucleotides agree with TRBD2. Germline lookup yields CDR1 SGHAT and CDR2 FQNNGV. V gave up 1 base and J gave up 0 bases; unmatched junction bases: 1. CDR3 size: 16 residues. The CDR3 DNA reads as TGTGCCAGCAGCTTAGGTAGCGGGGGCTCCTACAATGAGCAGTTCTTC. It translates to CASSLGSGGSYNEQFF. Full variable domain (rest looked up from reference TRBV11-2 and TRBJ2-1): EAGVAQSPRYKIIEKRQSVAFWCNPISGHATLYWYQQILGQGPKLLIQFQNNGVVDDSQLPKDRFSAERLKGVDSTLKIQPAKLEDSAVYLCASSLGSGGSYNEQFFGPGTRLTVL.

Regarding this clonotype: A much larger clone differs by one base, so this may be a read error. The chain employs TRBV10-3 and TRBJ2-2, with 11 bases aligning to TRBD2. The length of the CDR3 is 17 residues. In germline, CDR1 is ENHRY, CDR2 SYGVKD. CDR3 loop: CAVRRGTSGSFTGELFF. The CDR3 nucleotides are TGTGCCGTCAGAAGAGGGACTAGCGGTAGTTTCACCGGGGAGCTGTTTTTT.

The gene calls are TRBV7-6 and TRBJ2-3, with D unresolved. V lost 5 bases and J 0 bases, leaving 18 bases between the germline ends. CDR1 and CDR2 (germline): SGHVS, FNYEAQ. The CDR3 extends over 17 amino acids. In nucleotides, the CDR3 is TGTGCCAGCAGCCCTGGCTCGAGGCCCCCTAGCACAGATACGCAGTATTTT. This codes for CASSPGSRPPSTDTQYF.

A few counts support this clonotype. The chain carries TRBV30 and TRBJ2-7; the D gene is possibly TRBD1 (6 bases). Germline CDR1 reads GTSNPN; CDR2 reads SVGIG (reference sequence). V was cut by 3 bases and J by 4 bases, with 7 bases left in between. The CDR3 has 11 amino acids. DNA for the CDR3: TGTGCCTGGAGAGGGACATACGAGCAGTACTTC. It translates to CAWRGTYEQYF.

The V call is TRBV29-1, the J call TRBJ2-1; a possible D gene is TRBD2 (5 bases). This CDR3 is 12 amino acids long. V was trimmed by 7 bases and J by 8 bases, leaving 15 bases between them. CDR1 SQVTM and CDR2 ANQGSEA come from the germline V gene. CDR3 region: CSARGESYEQFF. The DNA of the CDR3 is TGCAGCGCTCGGGGAGAGAGTTATGAGCAGTTCTTC.

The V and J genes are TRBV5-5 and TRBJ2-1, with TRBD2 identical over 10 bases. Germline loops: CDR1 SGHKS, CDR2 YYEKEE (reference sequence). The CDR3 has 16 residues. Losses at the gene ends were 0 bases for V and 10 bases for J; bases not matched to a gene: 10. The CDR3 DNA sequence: TGTGCCAGCAGCTTGGAGCCAGCGGGAGGGCTCTACGAGCAGTTCTTC. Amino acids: CASSLEPAGGLYEQFF.

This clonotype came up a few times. DNA of the CDR3: TGTGCCAGCAGCCAAGTCGACACAAGACCGAAAGTCCCAACCTACGAGCAGTACTTC. Its translation is CASSQVDTRPKVPTYEQYF. The V gene is TRBV3-1, the J gene TRBJ2-7, with D hard to call. CDR1 and CDR2 (germline): LGHDT, YNNKEL (reference sequence). V dropped 1 base and J dropped 2 bases, with 24 bases sitting between them. CDR3 length: 19 residues.

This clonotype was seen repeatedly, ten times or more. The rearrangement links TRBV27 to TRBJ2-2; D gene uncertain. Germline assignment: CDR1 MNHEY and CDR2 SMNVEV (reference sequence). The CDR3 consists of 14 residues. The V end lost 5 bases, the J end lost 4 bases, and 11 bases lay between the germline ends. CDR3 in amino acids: CASSSTRGTGELFF. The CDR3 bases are TGTGCCAGCAGTAGTACCAGAGGCACCGGGGAGCTGTTTTTT.

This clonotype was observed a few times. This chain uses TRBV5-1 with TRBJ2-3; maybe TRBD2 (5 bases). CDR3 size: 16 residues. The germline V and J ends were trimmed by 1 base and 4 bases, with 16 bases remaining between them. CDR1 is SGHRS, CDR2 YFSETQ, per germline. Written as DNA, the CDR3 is TGCGCCAGCAGCTTGCTGCGGGCCGGAGTAGCAGATACGCAGTATTTT. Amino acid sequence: CASSLLRAGVADTQYF.

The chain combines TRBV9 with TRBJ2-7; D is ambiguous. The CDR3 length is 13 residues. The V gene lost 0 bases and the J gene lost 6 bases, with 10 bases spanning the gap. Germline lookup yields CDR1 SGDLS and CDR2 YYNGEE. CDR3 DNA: TGTGCCAGCAGCGTAGGCATCCCCGGCGAGCAGTACTTC. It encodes CASSVGIPGEQYF.

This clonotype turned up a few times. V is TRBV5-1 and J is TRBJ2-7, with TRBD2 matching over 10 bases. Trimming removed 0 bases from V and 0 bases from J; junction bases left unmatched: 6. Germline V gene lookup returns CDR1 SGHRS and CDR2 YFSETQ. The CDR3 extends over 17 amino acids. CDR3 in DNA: TGCGCCAGCAGCTTGGCCTTAGCGGGAGGTTACTCCTACGAGCAGTACTTC. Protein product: CASSLALAGGYSYEQYF.

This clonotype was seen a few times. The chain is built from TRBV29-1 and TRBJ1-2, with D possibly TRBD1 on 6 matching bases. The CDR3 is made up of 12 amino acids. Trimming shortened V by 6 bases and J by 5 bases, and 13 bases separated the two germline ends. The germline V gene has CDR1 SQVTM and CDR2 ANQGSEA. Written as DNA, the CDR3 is TGCAGCGTCCGGGACACCGAATATGGCTACACCTTC. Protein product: CSVRDTEYGYTF. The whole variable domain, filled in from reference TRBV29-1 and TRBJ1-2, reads SAVISQKPSRDICQRGTSLTIQCQVDSQVTMMFWYRQQPGQSLTLIATANQGSEATYESGFVIDKFPISRPNLTFSTLTVSNMSPEDSSIYLCSVRDTEYGYTFGSGTRLTVV.

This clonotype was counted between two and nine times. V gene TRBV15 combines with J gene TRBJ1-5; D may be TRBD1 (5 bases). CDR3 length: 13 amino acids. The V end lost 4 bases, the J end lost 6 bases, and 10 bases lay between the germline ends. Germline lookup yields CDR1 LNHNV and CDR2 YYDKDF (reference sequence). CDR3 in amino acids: CATSIPGTQPQHF. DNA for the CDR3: TGTGCCACCAGCATACCAGGGACTCAGCCCCAGCATTTT.